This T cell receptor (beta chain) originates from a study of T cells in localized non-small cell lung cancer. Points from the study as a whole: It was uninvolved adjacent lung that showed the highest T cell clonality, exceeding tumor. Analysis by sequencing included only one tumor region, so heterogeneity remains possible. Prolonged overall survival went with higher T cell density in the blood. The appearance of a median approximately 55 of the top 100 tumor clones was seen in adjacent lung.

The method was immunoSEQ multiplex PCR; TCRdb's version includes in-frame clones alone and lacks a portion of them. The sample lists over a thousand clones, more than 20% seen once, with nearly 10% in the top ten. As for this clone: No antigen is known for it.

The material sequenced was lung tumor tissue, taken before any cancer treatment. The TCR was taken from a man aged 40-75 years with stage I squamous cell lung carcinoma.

CDR3 DNA sequence: TGTGCCAGCTCACCGGACGCGACTTCACCCCTCCACTTT. Amino acid sequence: CASSPDATSPLHF. V gene TRBV18 combines with J gene TRBJ1-6, with D hard to call. The germline V gene encodes CDR1 KGHSH and CDR2 LQKENI. The CDR3 loop spans 13 amino acids. The V gene lost 3 bases and the J gene lost 9 bases, with 9 bases spanning the gap.